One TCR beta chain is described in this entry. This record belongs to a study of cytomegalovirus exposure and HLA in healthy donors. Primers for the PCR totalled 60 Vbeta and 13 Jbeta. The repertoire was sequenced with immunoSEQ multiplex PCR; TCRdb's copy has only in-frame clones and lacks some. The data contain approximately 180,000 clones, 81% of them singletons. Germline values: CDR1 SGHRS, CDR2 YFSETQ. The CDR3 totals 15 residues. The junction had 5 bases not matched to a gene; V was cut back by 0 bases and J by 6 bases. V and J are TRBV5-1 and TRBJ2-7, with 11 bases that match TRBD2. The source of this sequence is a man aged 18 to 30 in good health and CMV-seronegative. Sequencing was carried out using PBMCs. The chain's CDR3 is CASSLETSGVGEQYF. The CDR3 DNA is TGCGCCAGCAGCTTGGAGACTAGCGGGGTTGGCGAGCAGTACTTC. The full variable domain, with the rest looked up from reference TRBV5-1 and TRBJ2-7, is KAGVTQTPRYLIKTRGQQVTLSCSPISGHRSVSWYQQTPGQGLQFLFEYFSETQRNKGNFPGRFSGRQFSNSRSEMNVSTLELGDSALYLCASSLETSGVGEQYFGPGTRLTVT.